This TCR beta chain was captured in a study of blood T cell repertoires in COVID-19. Study background: The analysed material was cDNA or gDNA that came from T cells, B-cell-depleted T cells, or PBMCs.

CDR1 and CDR2 (germline): SGHVS, FQNEAQ. The trim removed 9 bases at V and 4 bases at J, leaving 8 bases unmatched. CDR3 length: 14 amino acids. Per the original methods: Amplified reference gene primers provided the basis for estimating nucleated cell counts. The repertoire was sequenced with immunoSEQ multiplex PCR; TCRdb's copy has only in-frame clones and lacks some. V, J and clone size were drawn from that table, and D and trimming were deduced from the DNA. The sample has more than 45,000 clones, around 90% seen once; the top ten hold around 3.1%. V is TRBV7-8 and J is TRBJ2-5, with TRBD2 matching over 10 bases. This TCR came from a human donor in a cohort sampled during active COVID-19. Input material: peripheral blood. The CDR3 DNA reads TGTGCCAGTGACGCTAGCGGGAGACGAGAGACCCAGTACTTC. Its translation is CASDASGRRETQYF.